The following is a T cell receptor (beta chain) sequence with its context. What it binds is unknown. The sample is drawn from a study of T cell responses to AZD1222 COVID-19 vaccine. Study outcomes and limitations: The study sampled repertoires only after the peak T cell response. Baseline serology detected seropositivity in only 5 or 6 AZD1222 recipients.

The assay was immunoSEQ multiplex PCR, and TCRdb's table has in-frame clones only and misses some. The table shows around 150,000 clones, with around 92% occurring only once. Trimming shortened V by 3 bases and J by 0 bases, and 7 bases separated the two germline ends. This CDR3 comprises 13 residues. Germline V gene sequence: CDR1 SQVTM, CDR2 ANQGSEA. The sequence was obtained from an adult in good health. Here the sequenced sample was peripheral blood, taken on day 0 of AZD1222 vaccination. This sequence joins TRBV29-1 and TRBJ2-3; the D gene is possibly TRBD2 (6 bases). DNA of the CDR3: TGCAGCGTTGATGGAGGGAGCACAGATACGCAGTATTTT. Translation: CSVDGGSTDTQYF.